The 27 T cell receptor beta chains listed next were all sequenced from one sample in a study of blood T cell repertoires in COVID-19. Measured with immunoSEQ multiplex PCR; TCRdb has only the in-frame clones, and not every one. In the table there are around 200,000 clones, around 82% of which are singletons. The specimen sequenced was peripheral blood. The receptor set was obtained from a human donor with acute or convalescent COVID-19. The donor label of this sample is uncertain.

This clone was detected only a few times. The chain uses TRBV6-5 and TRBJ2-2; possible D gene TRBD2, 5 bases. V gave up 6 bases and J gave up 2 bases, with 13 bases separating them. CDR1 is MNHEY and CDR2 is SVGAGI in the germline V gene. The CDR3 runs 15 residues. The CDR3 loop is CASRSPGINTGELFF. The DNA of the CDR3 is TGTGCCAGCAGGTCCCCCGGGATCAACACCGGGGAGCTGTTTTTT.

This chain links TRBV28 with TRBJ2-7; TRBD1 matches 12 bases. Germline loops: CDR1 MDHEN, CDR2 SYDVKM. The CDR3 is 16 amino acids. Trimming at V came to 8 bases and at J to 3 bases, leaving 11 bases not matched to a gene. CDR3 sequence reads: CASLKFRDRGRYEQYF. The CDR3 bases are TGTGCCAGCCTGAAATTCCGGGACAGGGGGCGCTACGAGCAGTACTTC.

The J gene is TRBJ2-1, the V gene TRBV18; 7 nucleotides line up with TRBD1. CDR3 length equals 12 residues. Germline trimming cut 3 bases from V and 8 bases from J; bases unmatched to any gene: 1. Germline values: CDR1 KGHSH, CDR2 LQKENI. CDR3 protein: CASSPGTDEQFF. Here the CDR3 DNA reads TGTGCCAGCTCACCGGGGACAGATGAGCAGTTCTTC. The whole variable domain, remainder taken from reference TRBV18 and TRBJ2-1, is NAGVMQNPRHLVRRRGQEARLRCSPMKGHSHVYWYRQLPEEGLKFMVYLQKENIIDESGMPKERFSAEFPKEGPSILRIQQVVRGDSAAYFCASSPGTDEQFFGPGTRLTVL.

This chain connects TRBV9 to TRBJ2-2; TRBD2 matches at 14 bases. Trimming cost V 6 bases and J 7 bases; bases outside gene matches: 17. This CDR3 is built from 19 residues. CDR1 SGDLS and CDR2 YYNGEE come from the germline V gene. DNA of the CDR3: TGTGCCAGCACCACTCTTCCGGGACTAGCGGGAGTTCCAGACGGGGAGCTGTTTTTT. Protein sequence: CASTTLPGLAGVPDGELFF.

As DNA, the CDR3 is TGTGCCAGCAGCTTAGCGCGCCAGGGGTTGGGCGATGAGCAGTTCTTC. Translation: CASSLARQGLGDEQFF. J is TRBJ2-1 and V is TRBV7-9; possible D gene TRBD1, 6 bases. The CDR3 extends over 16 amino acids. In germline, CDR1 is SEHNR, CDR2 FQNEAQ (reference sequence). V was clipped by 0 bases and J by 8 bases, with 17 bases between them. The full variable domain, completed using reference TRBV7-9 and TRBJ2-1, is DTGVSQNPRHKITKRGQNVTFRCDPISEHNRLYWYRQTLGQGPEFLTYFQNEAQLEKSRLLSDRFSAERPKGSFSTLEIQRTEQGDSAMYLCASSLARQGLGDEQFFGPGTRLTVL.

V and J are TRBV11-2 and TRBJ1-1; no clear D gene. This CDR3 has 14 residues. V lost 1 base and J 0 bases, leaving 6 bases between the germline ends. The V gene's germline CDR1 is SGHAT and CDR2 FQNNGV. DNA for the CDR3: TGTGCCAGCAGCTTAGCAGATATGAACACTGAAGCTTTCTTT. Its protein product is CASSLADMNTEAFF.

The CDR3 sequence is CASSDNYEQYF. CDR3 DNA sequence: TGTGCCAGCAGCGACAACTACGAGCAGTACTTC. V is TRBV28 and J is TRBJ2-7; unclear D gene. V was cut by 6 bases and J by 3 bases, with 6 bases left in between. The germline V gene has CDR1 MDHEN and CDR2 SYDVKM. This CDR3 is built from 11 residues.

This clone was recorded only once. V is TRBV30 and J is TRBJ2-7, with D unresolved. Looked up from germline, CDR1 is GTSNPN and CDR2 is SVGIG (reference sequence). This CDR3 is 12 amino acids long. Deletions cut 4 bases from V and 1 base from J, with 8 bases between. The CDR3 nucleotides are TGTGCCTGGACAACCGGGTCCTACGAGCAGTACTTC. Protein sequence: CAWTTGSYEQYF.

The chain uses TRBV19 and TRBJ1-5, with a tentative D call TRBD1 (5 bases). This CDR3 is 13 amino acids long. Per germline, CDR1 LNHDA and CDR2 SQIVND (reference sequence). The V end was cut by 3 bases, the J end by 6 bases, with 9 bases between. The CDR3: CASSMQGGQPQHF. The CDR3 DNA is TGTGCCAGTAGTATGCAGGGAGGTCAGCCCCAGCATTTT.

The gene calls are TRBV3-1 (or the pseudogene TRBV3-2) and TRBJ2-3; TRBD2 aligns across 8 bases. CDR1 is LGHDT and CDR2 is YNNKEL in the germline V gene (reference sequence). V shed 3 bases and J 5 bases; nucleotides not matched to a gene: 10. The CDR3 loop spans 16 amino acids. CDR3 in DNA: TGTGCCAGCAGCCACCCAGCGGGACTAGGCAGAGATACGCAGTATTTT. Translated, it gives CASSHPAGLGRDTQYF.

The chain joins TRBV5-1 to TRBJ1-4, with D perhaps TRBD1 (5 bases). CDR1 SGHRS and CDR2 YFSETQ come from the germline V gene. Deletions cut 4 bases from V and 10 bases from J, with 20 bases between. This CDR3 is 15 amino acids long. DNA for the CDR3: TGCGCCAGCAGCACCCACGGGGACTTATCGGGAAAACTGTTTTTT. It translates to CASSTHGDLSGKLFF.

This clone was recorded a few times. The rearrangement joins TRBV5-1 to TRBJ1-2; 7 bases are a match to TRBD1. This CDR3 region has 17 residues. The V gene's germline CDR1 is SGHRS and CDR2 YFSETQ. The junction had 17 bases not matched to a gene; V was cut back by 1 base and J by 8 bases. As DNA, the CDR3 is TGCGCCAGCAGCTTGCTACCGGGACAGCTCTTGATTCGCGGCTACACCTTC. Translating gives CASSLLPGQLLIRGYTF.

The J gene is TRBJ2-3, the V gene TRBV6-5; D uncertain. Germline CDR1 reads MNHEY; CDR2 reads SVGAGI. The CDR3 has 12 residues. V lost 6 bases, J lost 5 bases, and 9 bases lay in between. The CDR3 DNA reads as TGTGCCAGCAGCCCCCTTTTAGATACGCAGTATTTT. Its translation is CASSPLLDTQYF.

CDR3 loop: CASTYPGTDTQYF. Here the CDR3 DNA reads TGTGCCAGCACCTACCCCGGGACAGATACGCAGTATTTT. The chain links TRBV6-5 to TRBJ2-3; D is unresolved. With 7 bases removed from V and 3 bases from J, the gap between germline ends came to 11 bases. Germline V gene lookup returns CDR1 MNHEY and CDR2 SVGAGI. The CDR3 totals 13 residues.

This rearrangement joins TRBV7-3 to TRBJ2-2; D remains unclear. Germline V lookup: CDR1 SGHTA, CDR2 FQGTGA. The CDR3 consists of 12 residues. V lost 4 bases, J lost 7 bases, and 7 bases lay in between. The CDR3: CASSYRNGELFF. As DNA, the CDR3 is TGTGCCAGCAGCTATAGAAACGGGGAGCTGTTTTTT.

The chain recombines TRBV18 with TRBJ1-1, with a tentative D call TRBD1 (5 bases). The CDR3 loop spans 14 amino acids. Per germline, CDR1 KGHSH and CDR2 LQKENI. With 1 base removed from V and 7 bases from J, the gap between germline ends came to 13 bases. The CDR3 sequence is CASSPQTGSGEAFF. CDR3 sequence (DNA): TGTGCCAGCTCACCACAAACAGGATCGGGTGAAGCTTTCTTT.

This clone was counted between two and nine times. The V and J genes are TRBV5-5 and TRBJ2-7, with 12 bases matching TRBD1. CDR1 is SGHKS, CDR2 YYEKEE, per germline (reference sequence). The CDR3 has 14 residues. Unmatched junction bases numbered 4, after V lost 4 bases and J lost 5 bases. CDR3 protein: CASSPGTGGDEQYF. The DNA for the CDR3 is TGTGCCAGCAGCCCCGGGACAGGGGGCGACGAGCAGTACTTC.

The CDR3 sequence: CASSLGQGASTNEKLFF. DNA for the CDR3: TGTGCCAGCAGCTTGGGACAGGGGGCATCAACTAATGAAAAACTGTTTTTT. This chain links TRBV5-5 with TRBJ1-4; TRBD1 agrees at 10 bases. Germline V lookup: CDR1 SGHKS, CDR2 YYEKEE (reference sequence). V trimming: 0 bases; J trimming: 0 bases; junction bases outside the gene matches: 2. CDR3 size: 17 residues. Based on the CDR3 plus reference TRBV5-5 and TRBJ1-4, the full variable domain is DAGVTQSPTHLIKTRGQQVTLRCSPISGHKSVSWYQQVLGQGPQFIFQYYEKEERGRGNFPDRFSARQFPNYSSELNVNALLLGDSALYLCASSLGQGASTNEKLFFGSGTQLSVL.

This sequence joins TRBV5-1 and TRBJ2-3, with TRBD2 as a possible D gene (6 bases). V gave up 0 bases and J gave up 6 bases, with 11 bases separating them. The CDR3 is 14 residues long. The germline gives CDR1 SGHRS, CDR2 YFSETQ. CDR3 in DNA: TGCGCCAGCAGCTTGGCCAGCGGGTCCGATACGCAGTATTTT. Translation gives CASSLASGSDTQYF.

V gene TRBV29-1 combines with J gene TRBJ2-2, with TRBD2 matching 13 bases. This CDR3 comprises 15 residues. The junction had 3 bases not matched to a gene; V was cut back by 6 bases and J by 2 bases. Looked up from germline, CDR1 is SQVTM and CDR2 is ANQGSEA. CDR3 residues: CSVRTSGSNTGELFF. CDR3 bases: TGCAGCGTACGGACTAGCGGGAGTAACACCGGGGAGCTGTTTTTT.

This clone was seen a single time. The genes are TRBV19 and TRBJ2-7; no clear D. The CDR3 sequence is 12 residues long. Germline V gene lookup returns CDR1 LNHDA and CDR2 SQIVND (reference sequence). V lost 6 bases and J 6 bases, leaving 12 bases between the germline ends. DNA of the CDR3: TGTGCCAGTAGCCCTTCCGGGTCCGAGCAGTACTTC. Residues: CASSPSGSEQYF.

The gene calls are TRBV7-3 and TRBJ2-5; tentative D call: TRBD1 (6 bases). Germline V gene data show CDR1 as SGHTA and CDR2 as FQGTGA. There are 15 residues in the CDR3. V was shortened by 4 bases and J by 3 bases, with 15 bases between the two germline ends. For the CDR3, the DNA is TGTGCCAGCAGCTCTATGGGGCGGACAGAAGAGACCCAGTACTTC. It codes for CASSSMGRTEETQYF.

This clone was seen just once. V is TRBV19 and J is TRBJ2-5, with D perhaps TRBD2 (5 bases). The germline gives CDR1 LNHDA, CDR2 SQIVND (reference sequence). The CDR3 extends over 13 amino acids. The V end lost 10 bases, the J end lost 5 bases, and 17 bases lay between the germline ends. Written as DNA, the CDR3 is TGTGCCACTCGCACCTCCGGCGGGGAGACCCAGTACTTC. It yields the protein CATRTSGGETQYF. Looking up the rest from reference TRBV19 and TRBJ2-5 gives the full variable domain: DGGITQSPKYLFRKEGQNVTLSCEQNLNHDAMYWYRQDPGQGLRLIYYSQIVNDFQKGDIAEGYSVSREKKESFPLTVTSAQKNPTAFYLCATRTSGGETQYFGPGTRLLVL.

This clone appeared a few times. The rearrangement links TRBV19 to TRBJ1-2, with D uncertain. V lost 3 bases to trimming and J lost 4 bases, with 15 bases between them. The CDR3 runs 15 residues. Germline V gives CDR1 LNHDA, CDR2 SQIVND (reference sequence). DNA for the CDR3: TGTGCCAGTAGTATCGATGGAGGCCTATCCTATGGCTACACCTTC. Protein product: CASSIDGGLSYGYTF.

The chain carries TRBV5-1 and TRBJ2-7; tentative D call: TRBD2 (6 bases). Germline V lookup: CDR1 SGHRS, CDR2 YFSETQ. Trimming took off 4 bases at V and 5 bases at J, with 16 bases between the two ends. The CDR3 covers 14 residues. CDR3 in DNA: TGCGCCAGCAGCCCGAGAATGGGGGGAAACGAGCAGTACTTC. Protein product: CASSPRMGGNEQYF.

The CDR3 DNA is TGTGCCAGTAGTATGGTAACTCCCAGACAGACAGATACGCAGTATTTT. As protein: CASSMVTPRQTDTQYF. The rearrangement joins TRBV19 to TRBJ2-3; possible D gene TRBD1, 5 bases. The germline V gene has CDR1 LNHDA and CDR2 SQIVND (reference sequence). The CDR3 has 16 residues. Deletions cut 3 bases from V and 3 bases from J, with 16 bases between.

J is TRBJ2-7 and V is TRBV11-2; 8 nucleotides line up with TRBD1. CDR1 SGHAT and CDR2 FQNNGV come from the germline V gene. V lost 1 base and J lost 6; bases outside the gene matches: 5. There are 14 residues in the CDR3. In DNA, the CDR3 is TGTGCCAGCAGCTTAGCAGGGGGCTCGGGCGAGCAGTACTTC. Translated, it gives CASSLAGGSGEQYF. The full variable domain, rest sourced from reference TRBV11-2 and TRBJ2-7, is EAGVAQSPRYKIIEKRQSVAFWCNPISGHATLYWYQQILGQGPKLLIQFQNNGVVDDSQLPKDRFSAERLKGVDSTLKIQPAKLEDSAVYLCASSLAGGSGEQYFGPGTRLTVT.